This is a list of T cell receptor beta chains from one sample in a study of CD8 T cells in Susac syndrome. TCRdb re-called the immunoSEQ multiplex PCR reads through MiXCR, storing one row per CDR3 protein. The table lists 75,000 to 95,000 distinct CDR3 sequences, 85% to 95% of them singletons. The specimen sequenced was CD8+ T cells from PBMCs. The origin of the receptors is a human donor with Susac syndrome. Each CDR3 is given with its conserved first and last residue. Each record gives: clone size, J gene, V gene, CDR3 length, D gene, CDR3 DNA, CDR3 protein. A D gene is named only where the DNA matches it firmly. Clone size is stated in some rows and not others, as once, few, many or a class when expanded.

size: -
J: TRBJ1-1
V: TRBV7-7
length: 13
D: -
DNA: TGTGCTAGCAGCTTTAAGATGAACACTGAAGCTTTCTTT
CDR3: CASSFKMNTEAFF

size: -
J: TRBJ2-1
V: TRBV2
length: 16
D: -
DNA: TGTGCCAGCACCCCCCGGGGGCAGCGGGTAAACAATGAGCAGTTCTTC
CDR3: CASTPRGQRVNNEQFF

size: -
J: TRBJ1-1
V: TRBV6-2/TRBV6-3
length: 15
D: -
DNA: TGTGCCACCTCTCCGCTGACACCCCCGAACACTGAAGCTTTCTTT
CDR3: CATSPLTPPNTEAFF

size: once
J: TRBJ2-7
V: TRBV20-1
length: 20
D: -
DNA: TGCAGTGCTAGATGGGCCCATCCACGGGACACGGTGATGGGATCCTACGAGCAGTACTTC
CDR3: CSARWAHPRDTVMGSYEQYF

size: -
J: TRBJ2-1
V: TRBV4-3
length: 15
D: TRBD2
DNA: TGCGCCAGCAGTCCCGGGACTAGCGCGACGAGAGAGCAGTTCTTC
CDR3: CASSPGTSATREQFF

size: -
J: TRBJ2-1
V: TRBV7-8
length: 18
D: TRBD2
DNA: TGTGCCAGCAGCTTACGGGCTAGCGGGGGGAATAAATACAATGAGCAGTTCTTC
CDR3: CASSLRASGGNKYNEQFF

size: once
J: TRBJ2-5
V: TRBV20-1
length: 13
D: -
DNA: TGCAGTGCTGCCAGGACTTACCAAGAGACCCAGTACTTC
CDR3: CSAARTYQETQYF

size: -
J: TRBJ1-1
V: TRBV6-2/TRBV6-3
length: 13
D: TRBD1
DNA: TGTGCCAGCAGTTACGGGGACAGCACTGAAGCTTTCTTT
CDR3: CASSYGDSTEAFF

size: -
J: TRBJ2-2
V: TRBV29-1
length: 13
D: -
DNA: TGCAGCGTTGACAGGGGAAGATCCGGGGAGCTGTTTTTT
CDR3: CSVDRGRSGELFF

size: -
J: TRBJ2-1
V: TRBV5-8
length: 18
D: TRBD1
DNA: TGTGCCAGCAGCCCATTTGACAGGGGAGCCCTCTCCTACAATGAGCAGTTCTTC
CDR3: CASSPFDRGALSYNEQFF

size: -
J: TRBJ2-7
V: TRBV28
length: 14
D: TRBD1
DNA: TGTGCCAGCAGCCTTCCCCGGGACAGCTACGAGCAGTACTTC
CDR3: CASSLPRDSYEQYF

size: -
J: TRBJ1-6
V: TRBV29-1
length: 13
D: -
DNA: TGCAGCGTTGCGGACGGCTATAATTCACCCCTCCACTTT
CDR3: CSVADGYNSPLHF

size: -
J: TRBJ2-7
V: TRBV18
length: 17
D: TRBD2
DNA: TGTGCCAGCTCCTCTGGGACTAGCGGGTTTCACTCCTACGAGCAGTACTTC
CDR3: CASSSGTSGFHSYEQYF

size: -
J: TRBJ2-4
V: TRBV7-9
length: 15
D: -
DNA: TGTGCCAGCAGCATTGGACGAGGAGCCAAAAACATTCAGTACTTC
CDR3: CASSIGRGAKNIQYF

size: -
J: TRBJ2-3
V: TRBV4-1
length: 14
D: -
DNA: TGCGCCAGCAGCCCGACCCCACTAGCAGATACGCAGTATTTT
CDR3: CASSPTPLADTQYF

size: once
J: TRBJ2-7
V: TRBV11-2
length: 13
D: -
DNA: TGTGCCAGCAGCTTAGACAGCTACTACGAGCAGTACTTC
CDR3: CASSLDSYYEQYF

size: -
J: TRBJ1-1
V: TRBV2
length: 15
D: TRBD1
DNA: TGTGCCAGCAGTCCAAGCCCGGGACAGTCCACTGAAGCTTTCTTT
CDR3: CASSPSPGQSTEAFF

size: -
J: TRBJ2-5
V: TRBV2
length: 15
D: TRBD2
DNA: TGTGCCAGTGGGGGACTAGACAGTAACCAAGAGACCCAGTACTTC
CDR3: CASGGLDSNQETQYF

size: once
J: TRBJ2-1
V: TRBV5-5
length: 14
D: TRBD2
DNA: TGTGCCAGCAGCTTGCCGACTAGCTCCAATGAGCAGTTCTTC
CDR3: CASSLPTSSNEQFF

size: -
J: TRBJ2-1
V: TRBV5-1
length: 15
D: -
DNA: TGCGCCAGCAGCCCCTTAGAACCCTCTTACAATGAGCAGTTCTTC
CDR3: CASSPLEPSYNEQFF

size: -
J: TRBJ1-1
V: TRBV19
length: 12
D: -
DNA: TGTGCCAGTCAGGGACTGAACACTGAAGCTTTCTTT
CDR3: CASQGLNTEAFF

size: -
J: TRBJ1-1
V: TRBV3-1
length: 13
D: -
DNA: TGTGCCAGCAGCCCTGCTACCGACACTGAAGCTTTCTTT
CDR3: CASSPATDTEAFF

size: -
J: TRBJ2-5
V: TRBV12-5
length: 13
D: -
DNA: TGTGCTAGTGGTTCAGATACCCAAGAGACCCAGTACTTC
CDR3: CASGSDTQETQYF

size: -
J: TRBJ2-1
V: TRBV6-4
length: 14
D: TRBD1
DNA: TGTGCCACCCGGGGGACAGGGAGTTCGGGAGAGCAGTTCTTC
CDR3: CATRGTGSSGEQFF

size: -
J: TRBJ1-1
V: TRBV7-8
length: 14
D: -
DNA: TGTGCCAGCAGCACAAGAGCCCTGTACACTGAAGCTTTCTTT
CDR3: CASSTRALYTEAFF